The following is a T cell receptor (beta chain) sequence with its context. As yet, its antigen is unknown. Germline CDR1 is LNHNV and CDR2 is YYDKDF (reference sequence). The CDR3 consists of 16 residues. Trimming removed 0 bases at V and 2 bases at J, with 10 bases between. These data originate in a study of memory CD4+ T cells and cytomegalovirus serostatus. Findings of the study overall: Median bootstrapped AUC for CMV status was just under 0.97 originally, less than 0.92 US-trained. CD4+ memory repertoires contained about 40% of the roughly 160 reported CMV TCRbeta sequences.

As handled by the study authors: Out-of-frame sequences were removed, leaving roughly 2,200,000 distinct TCRbeta sequences. Libraries were prepared by immunoSEQ multiplex PCR; TCRdb keeps only in-frame clonotypes and omits some of them. The D gene and trimming were derived from the DNA, and the V and J assignments and clone size from that table. The table lists about 75,000 clones, roughly 78% of them singletons. The sort gate was single viable CD3+CD4+CD8-CD45RO+ cells for memory CD4+ T cells. Serum IgG to CMV pp150, pp28, p38 and p52 defined serostatus. The source is an adult in good health and CMV-seropositive. The sequencing sample was made of memory CD4+ T cells from blood. The chain uses TRBV15 and TRBJ1-4; D is undetermined. The CDR3 sequence: CATSRDKGGTNEKLFF. CDR3 DNA sequence: TGTGCCACCAGCAGAGATAAGGGAGGCACTAATGAAAAACTGTTTTTT.